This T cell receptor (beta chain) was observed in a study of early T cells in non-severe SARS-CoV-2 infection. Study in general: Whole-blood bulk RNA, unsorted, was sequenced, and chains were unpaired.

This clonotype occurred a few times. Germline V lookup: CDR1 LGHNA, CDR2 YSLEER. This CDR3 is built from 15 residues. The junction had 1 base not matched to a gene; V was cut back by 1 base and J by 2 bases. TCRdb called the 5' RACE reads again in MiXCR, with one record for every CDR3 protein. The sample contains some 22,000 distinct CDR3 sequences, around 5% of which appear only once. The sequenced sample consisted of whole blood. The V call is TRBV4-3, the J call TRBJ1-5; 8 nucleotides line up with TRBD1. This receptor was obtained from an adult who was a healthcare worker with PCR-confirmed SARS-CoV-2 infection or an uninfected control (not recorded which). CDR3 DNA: TGCGCCAGCAGCCAAGTGACAGGGGGCAATCAGCCCCAGCATTTT. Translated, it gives CASSQVTGGNQPQHF.